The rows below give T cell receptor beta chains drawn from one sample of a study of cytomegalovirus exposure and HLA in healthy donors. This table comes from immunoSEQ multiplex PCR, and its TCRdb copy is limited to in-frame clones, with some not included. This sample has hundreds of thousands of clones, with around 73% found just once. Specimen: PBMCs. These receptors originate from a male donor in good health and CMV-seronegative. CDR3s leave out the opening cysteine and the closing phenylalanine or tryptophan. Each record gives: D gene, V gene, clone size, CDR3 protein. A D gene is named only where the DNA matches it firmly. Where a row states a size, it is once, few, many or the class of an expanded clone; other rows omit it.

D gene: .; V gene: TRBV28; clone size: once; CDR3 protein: ASSLLRRDGYT
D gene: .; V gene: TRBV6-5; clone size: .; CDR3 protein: ASSSVLANEKLF
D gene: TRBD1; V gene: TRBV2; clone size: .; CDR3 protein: ASTPKTGGGEKLF
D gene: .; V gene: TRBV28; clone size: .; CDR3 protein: ASSGQILMNTEAF
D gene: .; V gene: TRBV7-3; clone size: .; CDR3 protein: ASSLSGKTDTQY
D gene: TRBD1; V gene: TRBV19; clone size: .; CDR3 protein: ASTKERDRGRYSYGYT
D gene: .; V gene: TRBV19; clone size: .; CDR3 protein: ASSIGTHNEQF
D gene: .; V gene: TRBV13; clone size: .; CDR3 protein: ASSLRSLGNTIY
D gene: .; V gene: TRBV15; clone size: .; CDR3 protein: ATSRPGGSYEQY
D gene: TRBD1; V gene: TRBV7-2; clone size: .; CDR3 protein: ASSVPRQGWSDTQY
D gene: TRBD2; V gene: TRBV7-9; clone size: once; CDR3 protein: SSSLVSAGGPKQF
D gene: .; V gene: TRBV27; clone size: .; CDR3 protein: ASSLSTATIGEQY
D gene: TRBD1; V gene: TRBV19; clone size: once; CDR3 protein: ASTFGTGSYEQY
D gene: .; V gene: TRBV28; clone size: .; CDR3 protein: ASSARQLNTEAF
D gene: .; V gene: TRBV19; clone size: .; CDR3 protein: ASPFATEAF
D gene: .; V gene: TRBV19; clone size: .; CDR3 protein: ASTPWAISGANVLT
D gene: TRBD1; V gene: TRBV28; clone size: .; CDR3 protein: ASSRTGGVGETQY
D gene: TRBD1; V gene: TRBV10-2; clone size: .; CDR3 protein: ATLSPAGGWYYGYT
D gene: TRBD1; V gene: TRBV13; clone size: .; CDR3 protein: ASSPKTGPGDTIY
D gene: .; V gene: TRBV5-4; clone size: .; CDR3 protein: ASPREAGANVLT
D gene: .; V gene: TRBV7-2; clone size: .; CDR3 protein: ASSLVAGNTGELF
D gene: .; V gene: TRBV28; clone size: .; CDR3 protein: ASSSTDNTEAF
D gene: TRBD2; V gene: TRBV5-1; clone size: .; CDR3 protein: ASRLAGGMEETQY
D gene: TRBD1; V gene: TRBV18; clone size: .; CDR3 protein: ASSPWQGAGDEQF
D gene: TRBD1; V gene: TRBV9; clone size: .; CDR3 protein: ASSPRWGTGYTEAF
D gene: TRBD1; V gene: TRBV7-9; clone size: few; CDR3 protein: ASSYDREESTEAF
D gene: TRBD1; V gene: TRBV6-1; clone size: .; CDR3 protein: ASSEGTGGYEKLF
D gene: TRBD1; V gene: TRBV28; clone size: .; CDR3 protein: ASIVSGTGGGEQY
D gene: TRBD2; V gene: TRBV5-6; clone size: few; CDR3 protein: ASSFRTSGRTDTQY
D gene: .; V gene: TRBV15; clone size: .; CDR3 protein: ATSTDLRGGTEAF
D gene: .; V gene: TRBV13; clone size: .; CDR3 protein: ASREDSSPGETQY
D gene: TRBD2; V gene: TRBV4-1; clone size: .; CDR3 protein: ASSYSGSTDTQY
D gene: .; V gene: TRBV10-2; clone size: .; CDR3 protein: ASSDGGNYGYT
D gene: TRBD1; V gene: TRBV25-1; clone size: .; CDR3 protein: ASSEHRTGIYGYT
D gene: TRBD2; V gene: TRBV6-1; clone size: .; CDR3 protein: ASSERAGARDIQY
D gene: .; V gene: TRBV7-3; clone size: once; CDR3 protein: ASSLIGRDTDTQY
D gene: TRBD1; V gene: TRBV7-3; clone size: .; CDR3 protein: ASSSGQDILDGYT
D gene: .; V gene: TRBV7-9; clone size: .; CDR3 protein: ASSNWTGVEQY
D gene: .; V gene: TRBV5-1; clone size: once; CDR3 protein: ASSSYEGRPYEQY
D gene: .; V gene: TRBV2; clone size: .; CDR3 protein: ASSLDRDTANEKLF
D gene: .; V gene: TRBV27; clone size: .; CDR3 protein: ASSSGVEQY
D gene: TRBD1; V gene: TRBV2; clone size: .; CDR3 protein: ASRPMGTGNEKLF
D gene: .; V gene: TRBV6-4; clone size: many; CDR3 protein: ASSEGGSGANVLT
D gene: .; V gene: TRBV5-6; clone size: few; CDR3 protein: ASSARGAHGYT
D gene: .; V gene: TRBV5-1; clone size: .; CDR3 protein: ASSSENNEQF
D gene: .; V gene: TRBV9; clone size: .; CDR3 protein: ASSEQGNGELF
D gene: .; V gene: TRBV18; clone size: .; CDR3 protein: ASSPGTASYEQY
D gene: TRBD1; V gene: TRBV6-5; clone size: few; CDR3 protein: ASSQLQGTNTEAF
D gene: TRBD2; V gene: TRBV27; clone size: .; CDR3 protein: ASSLSGTSSYEQY
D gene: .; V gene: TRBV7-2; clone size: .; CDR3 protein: ASSLARGGRGTQY